These 5 T cell receptor beta chains were sequenced from one sample in a study of shared clonotypes between healthy human individuals. Measured with immunoSEQ multiplex PCR; TCRdb has only the in-frame clones, and not every one. The repertoire holds fewer than 1.6 million clones, with less than 99% as singletons. Sequenced material: naive CD4+ T cells sorted from blood. Regarding subset: CD45RA+ positively selected. These TCRs come from a man between 25 and 39 years old in good health.

The genes are TRBV27 and TRBJ1-5; a possible D gene is TRBD1 (5 bases). The V and J ends lost 2 bases and 3 bases respectively, with 8 bases between them. Germline loops: CDR1 MNHEY, CDR2 SMNVEV (reference sequence). The CDR3 runs to 14 residues. The CDR3 coding sequence is TGTGCCAGCAGTTTACGGGGCCTCAATCAGCCCCAGCATTTT. Encoded protein: CASSLRGLNQPQHF.

This clone has just one count. This chain connects TRBV10-3 to TRBJ2-3, with TRBD1 matching over 10 bases. The ends lost 6 bases at V and 5 bases at J; junction bases unmatched: 5. CDR1 is ENHRY and CDR2 is SYGVKD in the germline V gene. There are 14 residues in the CDR3. The CDR3 bases are TGTGCCATCAGAGGGACAGGGGCGAGAGATACGCAGTATTTT. Amino acid sequence: CAIRGTGARDTQYF.

This chain uses TRBV18 with TRBJ1-2; D is unresolved. V was cut by 4 bases and J by 3 bases, with 15 bases left in between. Germline CDR1 reads KGHSH; CDR2 reads LQKENI. This CDR3 is built from 15 residues. The CDR3 loop reads CASSQVGPRYYGYTF. The CDR3 coding sequence is TGTGCCAGCTCACAGGTCGGTCCCAGGTACTATGGCTACACCTTC. Full variable domain (missing parts from reference TRBV18 and TRBJ1-2): NAGVMQNPRHLVRRRGQEARLRCSPMKGHSHVYWYRQLPEEGLKFMVYLQKENIIDESGMPKERFSAEFPKEGPSILRIQQVVRGDSAAYFCASSQVGPRYYGYTFGSGTRLTVV.

V gene TRBV5-8 combines with J gene TRBJ2-7; either TRBD1 or TRBD2 may supply D (5 bases each). This CDR3 comprises 13 residues. CDR1 is SGHTS and CDR2 is YDEGEE in the germline V gene. Trimming took off 4 bases at V and 9 bases at J, with 17 bases between the two ends. DNA for the CDR3: TGTGCCAGCAGCCGGGGACCTTCGCTGGGGCAGTACTTC. This codes for CASSRGPSLGQYF.

The chain employs TRBV7-6 and TRBJ1-3; no firm D call. CDR3 length equals 14 residues. Trimming removed 4 bases at V and 8 bases at J, with 15 bases between. Germline CDR1 and CDR2: SGHVS and FNYEAQ. DNA for the CDR3: TGTGCCAGCAGCTCCGAACGGTCCGGGGACACCATATATTTT. Protein product: CASSSERSGDTIYF.